This T cell receptor (beta chain) was captured by sequencing in a study of T cells in localized non-small cell lung cancer. Whole-study findings and limits: A median of 57 of the top 100 tumor clones appeared in adjacent lung, which was paired and uninvolved. Increased T cell density in blood showed an association with longer overall survival. Highest T cell clonality was seen in uninvolved adjacent lung, surpassing that measured in tumor.

In the case of this clone: Antigen unknown.

Assay used: immunoSEQ multiplex PCR; TCRdb lists only in-frame clones, some missing. The table has around 96,000 clones, about nine tenths seen once. The CDR3 covers 17 residues. The V end lost 0 bases, the J end lost 7 bases, and 22 bases lay between the germline ends. Germline loops: CDR1 SGHRS, CDR2 YFSETQ. This specimen consisted of PBMCs, obtained before any cancer treatment. This receptor was obtained from a woman aged 35 to 75 with stage II squamous cell lung carcinoma. This rearrangement joins TRBV5-1 to TRBJ1-2; no definite D call. The CDR3 DNA is TGCGCCAGCAGCTTGGCCAACCCGGCCACCAGCATGAGTGGCTACACCTTC. As protein: CASSLANPATSMSGYTF.